This TCR beta chain was sequenced for a study of response to subunit inactivated influenza vaccine. Whole-study results and caveats: Authors suggested seasonal influenza vaccinations each recruit few new T cells.

Unmatched junction bases numbered 2, after V lost 8 bases and J lost 6 bases. The CDR3 spans 11 residues. CDR1 and CDR2 (germline): MNHEY, SVGAGI. This clonotype has more than one count but fewer than ten. The antigen is not known. TCRdb fed the RT-PCR reads into MiXCR, producing one record per CDR3 protein. The data hold hundreds of thousands of distinct CDR3 sequences, with 11% to 15% observed a single time. The chain joins TRBV6-5 to TRBJ2-7, with 9 nucleotides matching TRBD1. The origin of this receptor is a man over 45 who received an inactivated influenza vaccine. The sequencing here drew on PBMCs from blood, taken 14 to 15 days before vaccination. CDR3 in DNA: TGTGCCAGCGGGACAGGGTCCGAGCAGTACTTC. Encoded protein: CASGTGSEQYF.